These 4 T cell receptor beta chains share one sample of origin, sequenced in a study of T-cell memory formation after mild COVID-19. TCRdb called the 5' RACE reads again in MiXCR, with one record for every CDR3 protein. In the table there are about 340,000 distinct CDR3 sequences, under 15% of which are singletons. Sequencing input: PBMCs or a T cell subset sorted from them (not recorded which). The receptors come from a man between 18 and 29 years old who had mild COVID-19 (a few samples of this study predate the infection). Cell type and time point are not known.

This clonotype was recorded a few times. The chain recombines TRBV29-1 with TRBJ2-2; a possible D gene is TRBD1 (6 bases). The germline gives CDR1 SQVTM, CDR2 ANQGSEA. CDR3 length: 14 residues. Trimming removed 4 bases at V and 6 bases at J, with 15 bases between. The DNA of the CDR3 is TGCAGCGTTGGCCACAGGGTACATCCCGGGGAGCTGTTTTTT. It encodes CSVGHRVHPGELFF.

This clonotype was seen more than once but under ten times. The J gene is TRBJ2-5, the V gene TRBV3-1; D is ambiguous. The CDR3 consists of 15 residues. Germline CDR1 and CDR2: LGHDT and YNNKEL (reference sequence). V was clipped by 0 bases and J by 2 bases, with 10 bases between them. The CDR3 is CASSQDQLAQETQYF. The CDR3 DNA sequence: TGTGCCAGCAGCCAAGATCAGCTGGCTCAAGAGACCCAGTACTTC.

This clonotype was found a few times. The chain recombines TRBV12-3 or TRBV12-4 with TRBJ1-2; D unclear. The CDR3 has 12 amino acids. V dropped 8 bases and J dropped 4 bases, with 11 bases sitting between them. CDR3 residues: CASGSPSYGYTF. The DNA for the CDR3 is TGTGCCAGCGGGTCCCCCAGCTATGGCTACACCTTC.

The rearrangement links TRBV3-1 to TRBJ1-1; D possibly corresponds to TRBD1 (5 bases). The CDR3 has 14 amino acids. The germline gives CDR1 LGHDT, CDR2 YNNKEL (reference sequence). Trimming pared 7 bases from V and 0 bases from J, leaving 12 bases between. The CDR3 here is CASNGGTLNTEAFF. The CDR3 DNA follows: TGTGCCAGCAATGGCGGGACGTTGAACACTGAAGCTTTCTTT.